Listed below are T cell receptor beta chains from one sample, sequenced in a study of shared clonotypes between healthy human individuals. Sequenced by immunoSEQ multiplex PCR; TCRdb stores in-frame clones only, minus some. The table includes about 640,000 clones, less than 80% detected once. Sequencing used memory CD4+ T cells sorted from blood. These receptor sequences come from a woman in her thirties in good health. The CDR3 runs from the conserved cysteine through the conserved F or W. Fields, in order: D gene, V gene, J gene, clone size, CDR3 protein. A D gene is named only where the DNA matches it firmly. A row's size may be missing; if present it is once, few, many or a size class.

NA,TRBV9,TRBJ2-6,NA,CASSGTVSGANVLTF
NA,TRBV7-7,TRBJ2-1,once,CASSPLGQGSSEQFF
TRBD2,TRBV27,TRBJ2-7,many,CASSRYLVLGGLDHDGGQYF
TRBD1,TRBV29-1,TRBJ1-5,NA,CSVSGGNQPQHF
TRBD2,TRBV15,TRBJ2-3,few,CATSGLDWAGVKTDTQYF
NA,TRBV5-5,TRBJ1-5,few,CASSPSYSNQPQHF
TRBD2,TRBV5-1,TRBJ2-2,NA,CASSVEVAGNTGELFF
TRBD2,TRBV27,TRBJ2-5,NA,CASSRGTGTSGRAETQYF
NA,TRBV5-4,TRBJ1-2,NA,CASSTGGANYGYTF
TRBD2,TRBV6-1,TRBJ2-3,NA,CASSGPGLAPLDTQYF
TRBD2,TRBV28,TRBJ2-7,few,CASSSPGFRGDEQYF
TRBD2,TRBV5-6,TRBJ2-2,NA,CASSYPGLAGAGELFF
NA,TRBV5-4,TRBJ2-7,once,CASSSLHEQYF
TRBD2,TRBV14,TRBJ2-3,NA,CASSQVQEREWTDTQYF
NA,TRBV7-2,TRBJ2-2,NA,CASSTLATDTGELFF
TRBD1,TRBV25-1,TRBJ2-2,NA,CASSEDTGQGVLPGELFF
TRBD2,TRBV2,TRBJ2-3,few,CASRATSGSQATQYF
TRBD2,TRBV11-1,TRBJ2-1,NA,CASSVMGLAGAQEQFF
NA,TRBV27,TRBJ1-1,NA,CASSSRLGFDTEAFF
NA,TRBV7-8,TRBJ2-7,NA,CASSLPGYEQYF
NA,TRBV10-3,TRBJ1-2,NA,CAIRGSIGVQVGYTF
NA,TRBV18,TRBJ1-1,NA,CASSSKGDTEAFF
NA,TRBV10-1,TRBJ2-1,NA,CASSEGQDHYNEQFF
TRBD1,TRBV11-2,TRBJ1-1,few,CASSPETGKAFF
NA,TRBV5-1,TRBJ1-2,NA,CASSFGGGTDGYTF
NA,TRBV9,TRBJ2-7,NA,CASSVDYSSYEQYF
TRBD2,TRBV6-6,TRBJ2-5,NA,CASSYLASGQETQYF
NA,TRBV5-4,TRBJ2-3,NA,CASSLQAGDTQYF
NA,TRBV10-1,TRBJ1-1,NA,CASSPPGVAEAFF
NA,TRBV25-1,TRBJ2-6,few,CASSEWGAGANVLTF
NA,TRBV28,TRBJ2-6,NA,CASSSGIGANVLTF
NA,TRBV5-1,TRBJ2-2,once,CASSLGQGNIGELFF
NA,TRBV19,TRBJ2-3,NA,CASSMLVSDTQYF
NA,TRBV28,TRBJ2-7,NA,CASRRRDGTYEQYF
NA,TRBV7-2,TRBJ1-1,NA,CASSFRGAEAFF
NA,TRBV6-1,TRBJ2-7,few,CASSEVEGLEQYF
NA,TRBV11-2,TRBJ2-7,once,CASSPQGYEQYF
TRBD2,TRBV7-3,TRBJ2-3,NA,CASSLSGLAGSTDTQYF
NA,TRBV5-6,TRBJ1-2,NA,CASSLMGVEGYTF
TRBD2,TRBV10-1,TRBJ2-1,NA,CASSEQLAGDNEQFF
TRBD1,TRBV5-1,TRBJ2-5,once,CASSQRQGGQETQYF
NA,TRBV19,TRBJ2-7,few,CASSIVGIPGSSYEQYF
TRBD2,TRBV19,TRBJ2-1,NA,CASSQYGGRATILSYNEQFF
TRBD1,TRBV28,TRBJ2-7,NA,CASGGQPYEQYF
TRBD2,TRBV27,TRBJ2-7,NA,CASRGTSGPRTYEQYF
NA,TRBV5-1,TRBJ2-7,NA,CASRAVPGTYEQYF
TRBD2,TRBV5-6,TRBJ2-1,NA,CASSPETSGSNDEQFF
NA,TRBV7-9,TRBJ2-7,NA,CASTRGWETYEQYF
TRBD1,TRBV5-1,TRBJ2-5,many,CASSTGTVPQETQYF
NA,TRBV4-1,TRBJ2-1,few,CASREITGVQNNEQFF
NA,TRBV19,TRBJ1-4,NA,CAANSRLNEKLFF
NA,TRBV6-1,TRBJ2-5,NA,CASSEVLLRYQETQYF
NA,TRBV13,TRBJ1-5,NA,CASSFQGLGNQPQHF
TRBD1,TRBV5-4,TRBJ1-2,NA,CASSADRGVGGYTF
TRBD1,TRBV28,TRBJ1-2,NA,CASSPGGVYGYTF
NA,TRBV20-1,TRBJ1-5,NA,CSANNQPQHF
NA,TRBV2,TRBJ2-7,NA,CASSEGTVAYEQYF
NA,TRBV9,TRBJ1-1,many,CASSVVGQMNTEAFF